This T cell receptor (beta chain) was retrieved from a study of cytomegalovirus exposure and HLA in healthy donors. Study conclusions and caveats: Reportedly, TCR beta sequences accurately predicted HLA-A and HLA-B alleles in most subjects. Most CMV-associated TCR beta chains appeared HLA-restricted in a later analysis. TCR beta chain V- and J-gene trimming was linked, in a later analysis, to a missense variant in DCLRE1C.

V was pared by 2 bases and J by 3 bases, with 5 bases of the junction left unmatched. CDR1 is MNHEY, CDR2 SVGAGI, per germline. CDR3 length: 15 residues. In the case of this clone: Its antigen is not identified.

This PCR relied on a set of 60 Vbeta primers and 13 Jbeta primers. The table came from immunoSEQ multiplex PCR; TCRdb's copy has only in-frame clones and leaves some out. The repertoire holds 160,000 or so clones, with roughly 76% as singletons. Sample: PBMCs. The rearrangement uses TRBV6-5 and TRBJ2-7; TRBD1 matches 9 bases. The receptor was isolated from a woman aged 45 to 65 in good health and CMV-seronegative. CDR3 loop: CASSYGTGYGYEQYF. The CDR3 DNA follows: TGTGCCAGCAGTTACGGGACAGGGTACGGCTACGAGCAGTACTTC.